A single sample gave rise to the 5 T cell receptor beta chains below, sequenced in a study of early T cells in non-severe SARS-CoV-2 infection. TCRdb independently ran MiXCR on the 5' RACE reads; one entry per CDR3 protein. The sample yields 45,000 to 65,000 distinct CDR3 sequences, around 9.1% seen once. The source material was whole blood. Receptors were obtained from an adult who was a healthcare worker with PCR-confirmed SARS-CoV-2 infection or an uninfected control (not recorded which).

This clonotype was recorded many times. The gene calls are TRBV2 and TRBJ1-2; maybe TRBD1 (6 bases). From germline, CDR1 is SNHLY and CDR2 FYNNEI. The CDR3 totals 16 residues. The V end lost 3 bases, the J end lost 0 bases, and 14 bases lay between the germline ends. This chain's CDR3 is CASSEPGQLANYGYTF. The CDR3 DNA follows: TGTGCCAGCAGTGAGCCCGGACAGCTAGCTAACTATGGCTACACCTTC.

This clonotype was observed a handful of times. V gene TRBV5-1 combines with J gene TRBJ2-3; D gene ambiguous. CDR3 size: 14 residues. V was pared by 0 bases and J by 0 bases, with 5 bases between. The V gene's germline CDR1 is SGHRS and CDR2 YFSETQ. The CDR3 region has the DNA TGCGCCAGCAGCTTGGCCGAGAGCACAGATACGCAGTATTTT. This gives the protein CASSLAESTDTQYF.

This clonotype has only a few counts. The chain combines TRBV7-9 with TRBJ2-7; 8 positions agree with TRBD1. Germline V gives CDR1 SEHNR, CDR2 FQNEAQ (reference sequence). The CDR3 contains 15 residues. After removal of 1 base from V and 4 bases from J, the junction contained 6 bases not matched to a gene. The CDR3 is CASSLGPQGAYEQYF. The DNA for the CDR3 is TGTGCCAGCAGCTTAGGTCCCCAGGGGGCGTACGAGCAGTACTTC.

The sample holds many counts of this clonotype. V usage is TRBV12-3 or TRBV12-4 and J usage is TRBJ2-1, with TRBD2 matching 13 bases. The CDR3 length is 15 residues. Trimming cost V 5 bases and J 11 bases; bases outside gene matches: 9. Written as DNA, the CDR3 is TGTGCCAGCAGTGGAGACGGGACTAGCGGGGCCCAGCAGTTCTTC. Protein sequence: CASSGDGTSGAQQFF.

This clonotype was seen many times. The chain links TRBV20-1 to TRBJ2-1; D is unclear. Trimming removed 6 bases at V and 1 base at J, with 16 bases between. Germline CDR1 is DFQATT and CDR2 is SNEGSKA (reference sequence). This CDR3 region has 15 residues. CDR3 bases: TGCAGTGCCAGGCCTCGACGGAAATCCTACAATGAGCAGTTCTTC. This encodes CSARPRRKSYNEQFF.